This passage covers 30 T cell receptor beta chains from one sample sequenced in a study of T-cell reconstitution after alpha-beta-depleted transplantation in children. During its preparation, the TCRbeta library received unique molecular identifiers. TCRdb re-derived calls from the PCR reads in MiXCR, one entry per CDR3 protein. The sample consists of approximately 1,000,000 distinct CDR3 sequences, about 29% of them appearing once. The sample consisted of PBMCs, mostly from graft donor cells, taken 360 days after TCRalphabeta/CD19-depleted stem cell transplant. The source of these receptors is a boy in the first two years of life who had a stem cell transplant for SCID, so the T cells may come from the graft donor.

This rearrangement joins TRBV20-1 to TRBJ2-4; possible D gene TRBD1, 6 bases. CDR3 length: 16 amino acids. Germline CDR1 and CDR2: DFQATT and SNEGSKA (reference sequence). Deletions cut 1 base from V and 1 base from J, with 14 bases between. In DNA form, the CDR3 reads TGCAGTGCTAGAGCGACAGGCGAAGGGGCCAAAAACATTCAGTACTTC. It specifies CSARATGEGAKNIQYF.

This clonotype was seen a few times. The chain joins TRBV6-1 to TRBJ2-3; the D call may be TRBD1 or TRBD2 (5 bases each). V was shortened by 5 bases and J by 0 bases, with 12 bases between the two germline ends. CDR1 is MNHNS and CDR2 is SASEGT in the germline V gene. This CDR3 region has 15 residues. The CDR3 nucleotides are TGTGCCAGCAGTCGGGACGGCCACAGCACAGATACGCAGTATTTT. It encodes CASSRDGHSTDTQYF.

The V call is TRBV5-1, the J call TRBJ1-1; D gene unclear. Germline lookup yields CDR1 SGHRS and CDR2 YFSETQ. V lost 0 bases to trimming and J lost 5 bases, with 14 bases between them. CDR3 size: 15 residues. CDR3 coding DNA: TGCGCCAGCAGCTTGGAATATTTGGTCGGGACTGAAGCTTTCTTT. It codes for CASSLEYLVGTEAFF.

V and J are TRBV7-2 and TRBJ2-1, with 16 bases that match TRBD2. V gave up 4 bases and J gave up 8 bases; unmatched junction bases: 8. Per germline, CDR1 SGHTA and CDR2 FQGNSA. This CDR3 region has 17 residues. As DNA, the CDR3 is TGTGCCAGCAGCTGGGGACTAGCGGGGGGGCCTCAGGATGAGCAGTTCTTC. Amino acid sequence: CASSWGLAGGPQDEQFF.

The rearrangement joins TRBV5-6 to TRBJ1-5; a weak D match, TRBD1 (6 bases). The CDR3 length is 14 residues. Trimming took off 3 bases at V and 9 bases at J, with 16 bases between the two ends. Looked up from germline, CDR1 is SGHDT and CDR2 is YYEEEE. CDR3 amino acids: CASSSDSSGGPQHF. In DNA, the CDR3 is TGTGCCAGCAGCTCGGACAGTTCTGGGGGGCCCCAGCATTTT.

V is TRBV5-5 and J is TRBJ1-3; tentative D call: TRBD1 (5 bases). The CDR3 extends over 15 amino acids. Germline loops: CDR1 SGHKS, CDR2 YYEKEE (reference sequence). V was trimmed by 2 bases and J by 0 bases, leaving 9 bases between them. CDR3: CASSFRDGSGNTIYF. In DNA, the CDR3 is TGTGCCAGCAGCTTCCGGGACGGCTCTGGAAACACCATATATTTT.

This clonotype was found a few times. This chain connects TRBV4-2 to TRBJ1-3; the D gene is possibly TRBD1 (5 bases). CDR3 size: 13 residues. Germline V gives CDR1 LGHNA, CDR2 YNFKEQ. V shed 4 bases and J shed 2 bases, with 6 bases lying between them. The CDR3 sequence is CASSRGAGNTIYF. The CDR3 DNA sequence: TGTGCCAGCAGCCGAGGGGCTGGAAACACCATATATTTT.

This clonotype was seen only a few times. V usage is TRBV20-1 and J usage is TRBJ1-6, with D unresolved. V lost 1 base and J 5 bases, leaving 9 bases between the germline ends. The CDR3 consists of 14 residues. Germline V gene data show CDR1 as DFQATT and CDR2 as SNEGSKA (reference sequence). This CDR3 is CSARVTADNSPLHF. DNA of the CDR3: TGCAGTGCTAGAGTCACAGCAGATAATTCACCCCTCCACTTT.

In its sample, this clonotype was seen a few times. CDR3 sequence: CASRPGTGSRAEAFF. DNA for the CDR3: TGTGCCAGCAGGCCGGGGACAGGGTCGAGGGCTGAAGCTTTCTTT. This chain uses TRBV12-3 or TRBV12-4 with TRBJ1-1; 9 nucleotides align to TRBD1. Losses at the gene ends were 6 bases for V and 6 bases for J; bases not matched to a gene: 11. The CDR3 sequence is 15 residues long.

The rearrangement joins TRBV7-2 to TRBJ2-7; 7 nucleotides agree with TRBD2. Germline lookup yields CDR1 SGHTA and CDR2 FQGNSA. This CDR3 comprises 13 residues. Trimming removed 5 bases from V and 6 bases from J; junction bases left unmatched: 7. CDR3 residues: CASSPRTRGEQYF. For the CDR3, the DNA is TGTGCCAGCAGCCCAAGGACTAGAGGCGAGCAGTACTTC.

V gene TRBV5-1 combines with J gene TRBJ1-6; TRBD1 might be the D (5 bases). The ends were cut back, 0 bases at V and 9 bases at J, with 13 bases in the middle. Germline CDR1 SGHRS, CDR2 YFSETQ. There are 15 residues in the CDR3. The CDR3 is CASSLGGRGPSPLHF. DNA of the CDR3: TGCGCCAGCAGCTTGGGGGGACGGGGACCTTCACCCCTCCACTTT. The complete variable domain, with remaining parts taken from reference TRBV5-1 and TRBJ1-6, reads KAGVTQTPRYLIKTRGQQVTLSCSPISGHRSVSWYQQTPGQGLQFLFEYFSETQRNKGNFPGRFSGRQFSNSRSEMNVSTLELGDSALYLCASSLGGRGPSPLHFGNGTRLTVT.

This clonotype was seen more than once but under ten times. The J gene is TRBJ1-5, the V gene TRBV4-1; D not certain. The CDR3 consists of 15 residues. Trimming removed 1 base at V and 4 bases at J, with 11 bases between. The germline CDR1 and CDR2 sequences are MGHRA and YSYEKL. The CDR3 here is CASSQVRGANQPQHF. The DNA for the CDR3 is TGCGCCAGCAGCCAAGTTCGCGGTGCTAATCAGCCCCAGCATTTT.

This clonotype was counted between two and nine times. The chain employs TRBV5-1 and TRBJ2-3, with D possibly TRBD2 on 5 matching bases. Trimming took 4 bases from V and 3 from J, leaving 15 bases between them. Germline CDR1 and CDR2: SGHRS and YFSETQ. CDR3 length: 15 residues. The CDR3 bases are TGCGCCAGCAGCCCCATTAGGACTCCGACAGATACGCAGTATTTT. It encodes CASSPIRTPTDTQYF.

This chain connects TRBV7-9 to TRBJ1-1, with a possible D match to TRBD1 (5 bases). Germline V gene data show CDR1 as SEHNR and CDR2 as FQNEAQ (reference sequence). The V end lost 5 bases, the J end lost 10 bases, and 26 bases lay between the germline ends. This CDR3 comprises 16 residues. The CDR3 protein is CASSEPPGPSKRGAFF. DNA of the CDR3: TGTGCCAGCAGCGAACCCCCGGGGCCCAGCAAGAGAGGAGCTTTCTTT.

This CDR3 is CASSIRTGKGYEQYF. The CDR3 DNA reads as TGTGCCAGTAGTATCCGGACAGGGAAGGGCTACGAGCAGTACTTC. This sequence joins TRBV19 and TRBJ2-7; 8 bases agree with TRBD1. With 3 bases clipped from V and 3 bases from J, the junction kept 7 bases outside the gene matches. The CDR3 spans 15 residues. Germline V gene sequence: CDR1 LNHDA, CDR2 SQIVND (reference sequence).

V gene TRBV12-3 or TRBV12-4 combines with J gene TRBJ2-2; D gene unclear. This CDR3 has 19 residues. With 5 bases removed from V and 0 bases from J, the gap between germline ends came to 22 bases. This CDR3 is CASSPRPASHRTNTGELFF. CDR3 DNA: TGTGCCAGCAGTCCTAGGCCGGCCAGTCATCGAACGAACACCGGGGAGCTGTTTTTT.

This clonotype came up a few times. The genes are TRBV2 and TRBJ2-1; D is possibly TRBD2 (6 bases). V gave up 7 bases and J gave up 1 base, with 17 bases separating them. Germline V CDR1 and CDR2: SNHLY, FYNNEI. CDR3 size: 16 residues. CDR3 sequence reads: CASTKGGLPSYNEQFF. CDR3 bases: TGTGCCAGCACTAAGGGTGGACTACCGTCCTACAATGAGCAGTTCTTC.

The chain carries TRBV18 and TRBJ2-1, with a weak D call TRBD2 (6 bases). The V end was cut by 4 bases, the J end by 0 bases, with 16 bases between. The germline gives CDR1 KGHSH, CDR2 LQKENI. The CDR3 loop spans 17 amino acids. The DNA of the CDR3 is TGTGCCAGCTCACTAATTAGCGGACCCGGCTCCTACAATGAGCAGTTCTTC. It specifies CASSLISGPGSYNEQFF.

This chain joins TRBV9 and TRBJ2-7; TRBD1 matches 9 bases. V was pared by 3 bases and J by 3 bases, with 7 bases of the junction left unmatched. Germline CDR1 is SGDLS and CDR2 is YYNGEE. The CDR3 consists of 15 residues. The CDR3 reads CASSAQTGGVYEQYF. CDR3 DNA sequence: TGTGCCAGCAGCGCCCAGACAGGGGGTGTCTACGAGCAGTACTTC.

This clonotype was seen a few times. The chain joins TRBV27 to TRBJ2-2; no definite D call. The CDR3 extends over 13 amino acids. Looked up from germline, CDR1 is MNHEY and CDR2 is SMNVEV (reference sequence). V lost 6 bases and J 3 bases, leaving 8 bases between the germline ends. The CDR3 sequence: CASRSRHTGELFF. CDR3 nucleotide sequence: TGTGCCAGCAGATCTCGACACACCGGGGAGCTGTTTTTT.

This clonotype was seen a handful of times. V is TRBV11-2 and J is TRBJ2-7; D uncertain. Trimming removed 0 bases at V and 4 bases at J, with 10 bases between. This CDR3 region has 14 residues. Germline CDR1 SGHAT, CDR2 FQNNGV. The CDR3 loop is CASSLDSRAYEQYF. Here the CDR3 DNA reads TGTGCCAGCAGCTTAGATTCTCGAGCGTACGAGCAGTACTTC.

The chain links TRBV5-1 to TRBJ1-1, with no clear D. The CDR3 loop spans 14 amino acids. Germline values: CDR1 SGHRS, CDR2 YFSETQ. V was pared by 4 bases and J by 1 base, with 11 bases between. CDR3 coding DNA: TGCGCCAGCAGCAGGTCGGGTCCGAACACTGAAGCTTTCTTT. Its protein product is CASSRSGPNTEAFF.

In this sample, this clonotype turned up a few times. This chain joins TRBV11-1 and TRBJ2-7; no reliable D call. V lost 5 bases and J 1 base, leaving 12 bases between the germline ends. Germline V gives CDR1 SGHAT, CDR2 FQDESV (reference sequence). The CDR3 is 14 amino acids. The CDR3 DNA is TGTGCCAGCAGCCCCGTGAGGCGGTCCTACGAGCAGTACTTC. Translation: CASSPVRRSYEQYF. The full variable domain, with the rest looked up from reference TRBV11-1 and TRBJ2-7, is EAEVAQSPRYKITEKSQAVAFWCDPISGHATLYWYRQILGQGPELLVQFQDESVVDDSQLPKDRFSAERLKGVDSTLKIQPAELGDSAMYLCASSPVRRSYEQYFGPGTRLTVT.

The rearrangement uses TRBV20-1 and TRBJ2-7; 9 bases align to TRBD1. The CDR3 has 15 residues. From germline, CDR1 is DFQATT and CDR2 SNEGSKA (reference sequence). The V and J ends lost 2 bases and 0 bases, in that order; junction bases with no gene match: 5. CDR3 sequence (DNA): TGCAGTGCTAGACCACAGGGGGCCCTCTCCTACGAGCAGTACTTC. Amino acid sequence: CSARPQGALSYEQYF.

In its sample, this clonotype was seen a few times. This chain connects TRBV12-3 or TRBV12-4 to TRBJ1-2; 7 bases line up with TRBD1. CDR3 length: 16 residues. V shed 4 bases and J 0 bases; nucleotides not matched to a gene: 8. The CDR3 nucleotides are TGTGCCAGCAGTTCCCCTAGACAGGGCGCTAACTATGGCTACACCTTC. Its protein product is CASSSPRQGANYGYTF.

A few counts support this clonotype. The chain carries TRBV6-1 and TRBJ2-3; TRBD2 aligns across 10 bases. Trimming cost V 6 bases and J 1 base; bases outside gene matches: 7. In germline, CDR1 is MNHNS, CDR2 SASEGT. The CDR3 totals 16 residues. This CDR3 is CASRAQRGGGTDTQYF. CDR3 in DNA: TGTGCCAGCAGGGCCCAGCGGGGGGGAGGCACAGATACGCAGTATTTT.

V usage is TRBV5-4 and J usage is TRBJ2-3; TRBD2 matches 11 bases. Germline values: CDR1 SGHNT, CDR2 YYREEE (reference sequence). Trimming at V came to 6 bases and at J to 5 bases, leaving 11 bases not matched to a gene. CDR3 size: 16 residues. CDR3 nucleotides: TGTGCCAGCACCTTAGCGGGGGGGCTACGGAGAGATACGCAGTATTTT. Translation gives CASTLAGGLRRDTQYF.

The gene calls are TRBV15 and TRBJ1-4; possible D gene TRBD1, 5 bases. Germline CDR1 LNHNV, CDR2 YYDKDF (reference sequence). This CDR3 spans 14 amino acids. V lost 6 bases, J lost 15 bases, and 23 bases lay in between. CDR3 DNA: TGTGCCACCAGAGAAGGTGGGGCATCCGAAAGTTTGTTTTTT. Amino acid sequence: CATREGGASESLFF.

This clonotype was observed at least ten times. One end of the junction varies from germline; a read error may be responsible. This sequence joins TRBV7-2 and TRBJ2-1; weak D call: TRBD1 (6 bases). The germline V gene has CDR1 SGHTA and CDR2 FQGNSA. The CDR3 loop spans 15 amino acids. The CDR3 protein is CASSLDRSSYNEQFF. The CDR3 region has the DNA TGCGCCAGCAGCCTTGACAGGTCCTCCTACAATGAGCAGTTCTTC.

This clonotype appeared a few times. This chain connects TRBV13 to TRBJ1-1, with D uncertain. V was shortened by 5 bases and J by 5 bases, with 6 bases between the two germline ends. The germline V gene has CDR1 PRHDT and CDR2 FYEKMQ (reference sequence). The CDR3 spans 11 residues. This chain's CDR3 is CASSISTEAFF. The CDR3 region has the DNA TGTGCCAGCAGCATCAGTACTGAAGCTTTCTTT.